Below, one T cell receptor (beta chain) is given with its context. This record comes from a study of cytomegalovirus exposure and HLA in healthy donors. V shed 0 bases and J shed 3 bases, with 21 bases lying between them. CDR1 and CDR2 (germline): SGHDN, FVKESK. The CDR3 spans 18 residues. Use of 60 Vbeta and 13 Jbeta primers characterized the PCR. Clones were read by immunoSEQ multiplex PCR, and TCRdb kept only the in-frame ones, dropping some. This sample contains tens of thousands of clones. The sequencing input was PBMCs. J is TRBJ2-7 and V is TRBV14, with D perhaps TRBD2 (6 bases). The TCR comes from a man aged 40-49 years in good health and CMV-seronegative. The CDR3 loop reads CASSQDVIGGPYFYEQYF. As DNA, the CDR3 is TGTGCCAGCAGCCAAGATGTTATCGGGGGACCGTACTTCTACGAGCAGTACTTC.